This TCR beta chain was found in a study of CD8 T cells in ankylosing spondylitis. A single record per CDR3 protein comes from TCRdb applying MiXCR to the 5' RACE reads. The repertoire has 350,000 to 450,000 distinct CDR3 sequences, approximately 22% of them found once; the top ten carry less than 15%. V lost 3 bases and J 2 bases, leaving 8 bases between the germline ends. From germline, CDR1 is ENHRY and CDR2 SYGVKD. There are 14 residues in the CDR3. This clonotype was found many times. The sequenced sample consisted of blood, either unsorted or a sorted T cell fraction (not recorded which). The origin of this receptor is a male donor with ankylosing spondylitis or in good health (not recorded which). The V gene is TRBV10-3, the J gene TRBJ1-5; no clear D. The CDR3 loop reads CAISERVGNQPQHF. The CDR3 bases are TGTGCCATCAGTGAAAGGGTGGGCAATCAGCCCCAGCATTTT.